This T cell receptor beta chain comes out of a study of T cell repertoires in cytomegalovirus infection. Study-level information: Signatures in public TCR beta sequences pointed to both CMV infection and matching HLA type. Notes on the study in general: Summed frequency of shared TCR beta families picked out CMV carriers who also had the relevant HLA. HLA-C-restricted TCR beta clonotypes specific for CMV led the ex vivo response.

This clonotype came up many times. Its antigen is undetermined. TCRdb ran MiXCR on the reads and lists one entry per CDR3 protein. The sample has hundreds of thousands of distinct CDR3 sequences, approximately 11% seen once. Germline V gene data show CDR1 as DFQATT and CDR2 as SNEGSKA (reference sequence). Trimming cost V 1 base and J 6 bases, with 21 bases left between them. The CDR3 has 17 residues. This TCR derives from a human donor in good health (CMV status not recorded). Some clones in this sample may be carry-over from other donors' samples. The sample comprised PBMCs. The genes are TRBV20-1 and TRBJ2-2; possible D gene TRBD2, 5 bases. The CDR3 sequence is CSARGIPGSGDAGELFF. DNA of the CDR3: TGCAGTGCTAGAGGAATTCCGGGGAGCGGAGACGCCGGGGAGCTGTTTTTT.